The clone carrying this TCR beta chain was observed a handful of times. This sample was included in a study of response to subunit inactivated influenza vaccine. MiXCR, run by TCRdb on the RT-PCR reads, gives a single entry per CDR3 protein. The table has about 570,000 distinct CDR3 sequences, roughly 12% seen once. This CDR3 has 14 amino acids. Germline V lookup: CDR1 SGHVS, CDR2 FNYEAQ. Trimming took off 0 bases at V and 6 bases at J, with 10 bases between the two ends. The same specimen was also included in a second study, on T cells expressing NK-cell markers. That study reports: The TCR beta cDNA came from 5'RACE template switching with UMIs. Only alpha-beta TCR T cells were sorted in several experiments, using an anti-gamma-delta TCR antibody. A few donors' CD3+CD56-NKG2C+ cells were dominated by the same clonotypes.

V gene TRBV7-6 combines with J gene TRBJ2-3; no definite D call. Sequencing was performed on PBMCs from blood, taken on the day of vaccination. The sequence was collected from a man in his fifties or sixties who received an inactivated influenza vaccine. The CDR3 sequence: CASSLAPPGDTQYF. DNA of the CDR3: TGTGCCAGCAGCTTAGCGCCTCCGGGCGATACGCAGTATTTT.